This T cell receptor beta chain was recorded in a study of CD8 T cells in ankylosing spondylitis. Findings and limits, study-wide: Some of these motif variants have turned up before, in reports on reactive arthritis synovial fluid and blood. Ankylosing spondylitis blood appeared to be characterized by a TCR beta motif of roughly eight highly homologous variants.

This clonotype showed up many times. Its specificity is not known. Trimming removed 6 bases at V and 7 bases at J, with 13 bases between. This CDR3 spans 14 amino acids. Quantitative 5'-RACE with molecular barcodes was used to make the TCR beta libraries. Each CDR3 protein is one row after TCRdb ran MiXCR on the 5' RACE reads. The sample includes under 400,000 distinct CDR3 sequences, roughly 10% seen only once; the top ten take 8% to 9.5%. The receptor was isolated from a female donor with ankylosing spondylitis or in good health (not recorded which). This chain connects TRBV12-3 or TRBV12-4 to TRBJ1-6; the D is unclear. The sequenced sample consisted of blood, either unsorted or a sorted T cell fraction (not recorded which). The CDR3 is CASSFAARNSPLHF. The DNA for the CDR3 is TGTGCCAGCAGCTTTGCGGCGCGCAATTCACCCCTCCACTTT.